The 3 T cell receptor beta chains below were found in one sample sequenced in a study of T cell clonality in common variable immunodeficiency. TCRdb's table, derived via immunoSEQ multiplex PCR, lists solely in-frame clones and lacks some. The sample is made up of under 40,000 clones, none counted only once. What was sequenced was peripheral blood mononuclear cells. These receptors were taken from a person aged 18 to 70 in good health.

This clone was counted many times. Read sequence stops 3 residues before the CDR3 end, and the germline J gene provides the missing end. The chain employs TRBV7-9 and TRBJ2-7; TRBD1 matches at 9 bases. V dropped 1 base and J dropped 2; count of bases not matched to a gene: 3. This CDR3 spans 15 amino acids. CDR1 is SEHNR, CDR2 FQNEAQ, per germline (reference sequence). This CDR3 reads CASSLEGTGTYEQYF. The CDR3 DNA, read in part, is TGTGCCAGCAGCTTAGAGGGGACAGGGACCTACGAG.

This clone was recorded many times. Sequencing ends 3 residues short of the CDR3 end; the germline J gene provides the rest. The J gene is TRBJ2-7, the V gene TRBV30; 13 bases are shared with TRBD2. CDR3 length: 15 amino acids. The germline V gene encodes CDR1 GTSNPN and CDR2 SVGIG (reference sequence). The ends lost 3 bases at V and 6 bases at J; junction bases unmatched: 8. The chain's CDR3 is CAWSAIGLAGVEQYF. Incomplete CDR3 DNA: TGTGCCTGGAGCGCCATAGGACTAGCGGGAGTCGAG.

About this clone: Read coverage stops 3 residues before the CDR3 terminus; the germline J gene supplies the remainder. The chain employs TRBV19 and TRBJ1-2; D unclear. CDR1 and CDR2 (germline): LNHDA, SQIVND (reference sequence). The CDR3 is 13 residues long. The part of the CDR3 DNA that was read is TGTGCCAGTAGCCTGACGGGTACCTACGAC. Amino acid sequence: CASSLTGTYD. The full CDR3 protein is CASSLTGTYDYTF.